Reported below is one T cell receptor (beta chain). At one of its ends the junction is not consistent with the germline gene, which may arise from a read error. This specimen comes from a study of blood T cell repertoires in COVID-19. The wider study: Samples of COVID-19 (acute and convalescent) were obtained from the United States, Italy and Spain. PBMCs, B-cell-depleted T cells, or T cells provided the cDNA or gDNA that made up the material.

CDR3 length: 15 residues. In germline, CDR1 is SSHAT, CDR2 FNYEAQ (reference sequence). Sequencing was performed with immunoSEQ multiplex PCR; in TCRdb, only in-frame clones are kept and a portion is missing. This repertoire shows 150,000 to 200,000 clones, about four fifths found once; its top ten account for roughly 13%. Sample: peripheral blood. This clonotype originated in a woman of 80 years or more with acute or convalescent COVID-19. The chain links TRBV7-7 to TRBJ2-7; no clear D. CDR3 in amino acids: CASRALLPPNDEQYF. As DNA, the CDR3 is TGTGCTAGCAGAGCACTTCTCCCACCTAACGACGAGCAGTACTTC. Filled out from reference TRBV7-7 and TRBJ2-7, the complete variable domain reads GAGVSQSPRYKVTKRGQDVTLRCDPISSHATLYWYQQALGQGPEFLTYFNYEAQPDKSGLPSDRFSAERPEGSISTLTIQRTEQRDSAMYRCASRALLPPNDEQYFGPGTRLTVT.